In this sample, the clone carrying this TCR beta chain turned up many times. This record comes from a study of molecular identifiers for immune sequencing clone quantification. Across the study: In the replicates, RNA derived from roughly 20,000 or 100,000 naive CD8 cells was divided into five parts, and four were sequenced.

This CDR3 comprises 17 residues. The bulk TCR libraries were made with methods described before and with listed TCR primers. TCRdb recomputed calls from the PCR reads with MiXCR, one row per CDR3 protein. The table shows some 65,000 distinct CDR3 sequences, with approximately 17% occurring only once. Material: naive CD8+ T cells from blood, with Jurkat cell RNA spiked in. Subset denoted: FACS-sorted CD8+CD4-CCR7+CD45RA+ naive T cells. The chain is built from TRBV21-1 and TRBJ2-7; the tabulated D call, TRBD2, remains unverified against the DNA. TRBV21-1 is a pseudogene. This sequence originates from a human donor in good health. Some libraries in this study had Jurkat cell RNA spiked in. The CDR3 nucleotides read TGTGCCAGCAGCCCCACTTCTAGCGGGAGGGTTTTTCGCGAGCAGTACTTC. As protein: CASSPTSSGRVFREQYF.